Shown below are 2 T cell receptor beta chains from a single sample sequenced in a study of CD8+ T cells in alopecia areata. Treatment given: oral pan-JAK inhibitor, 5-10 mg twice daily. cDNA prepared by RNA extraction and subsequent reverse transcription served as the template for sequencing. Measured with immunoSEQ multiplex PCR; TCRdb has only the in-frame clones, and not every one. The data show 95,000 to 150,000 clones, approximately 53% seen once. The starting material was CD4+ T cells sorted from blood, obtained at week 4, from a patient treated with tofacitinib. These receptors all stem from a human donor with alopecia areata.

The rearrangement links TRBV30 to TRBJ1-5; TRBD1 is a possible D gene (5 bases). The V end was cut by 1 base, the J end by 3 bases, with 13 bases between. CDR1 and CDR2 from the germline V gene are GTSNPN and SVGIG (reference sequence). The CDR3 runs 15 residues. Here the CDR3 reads CAWSAKGLYNQPQHF. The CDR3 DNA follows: TGTGCCTGGAGTGCGAAGGGGCTGTACAATCAGCCCCAGCATTTT.

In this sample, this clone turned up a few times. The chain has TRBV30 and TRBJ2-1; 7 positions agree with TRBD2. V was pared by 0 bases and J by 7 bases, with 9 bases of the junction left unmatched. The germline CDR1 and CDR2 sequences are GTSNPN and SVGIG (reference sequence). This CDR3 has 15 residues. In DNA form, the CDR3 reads TGTGCCTGGAGTGTCGCGGCGGGAGTGCAGAATGAGCAGTTCTTC. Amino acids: CAWSVAAGVQNEQFF.